These 20 T cell receptor beta chains originate from one sample sequenced in a study of T cell repertoires in cytomegalovirus infection. Each CDR3 protein is one row after TCRdb ran MiXCR on the reads. The table has fewer than 700,000 distinct CDR3 sequences, less than 25% seen once; the top ten hold roughly 8%. The sample taken for sequencing was CD8+ T cells from PBMCs. Source of these receptors: a human donor in good health (CMV status not recorded). Some clones in this sample may be carry-over from other donors' samples.

This clonotype turned up a few times. V is TRBV7-9 and J is TRBJ1-1; the match to TRBD1 covers 7 bases. Germline V CDR1 and CDR2: SEHNR, FQNEAQ (reference sequence). Losses at the gene ends were 5 bases for V and 5 bases for J; bases not matched to a gene: 14. The CDR3 extends over 16 amino acids. This CDR3 is CASSQQGGAGVTEAFF. DNA for the CDR3: TGTGCCAGCAGCCAGCAGGGGGGGGCCGGTGTAACTGAAGCTTTCTTT.

This clonotype has just a few counts. The chain recombines TRBV12-5 with TRBJ2-1; D remains ambiguous. This CDR3 has 15 residues. Germline-derived CDR1 and CDR2 are LGHNT and FRNRAP. V was trimmed by 1 base and J by 4 bases, leaving 11 bases between them. DNA for the CDR3: TGTGCTAGTGGTTTGGACCCTATTGAGTACAATGAGCAGTTCTTC. Amino acid sequence: CASGLDPIEYNEQFF.

This clonotype has more than one count but fewer than ten. One junction end disagrees with the germline gene, perhaps due to a read error. V gene TRBV14 combines with J gene TRBJ2-7, with unresolved D. In germline, CDR1 is SGHDN, CDR2 FVKESK. This CDR3 comprises 15 residues. The CDR3 nucleotides are TGTGCCAGCAGTCAAGGGTTCGGAATCTCCTACGAGCAGTACTTC. It encodes CASSQGFGISYEQYF.

This clonotype came up a few times. The J gene is TRBJ1-1, the V gene TRBV11-2, with D possibly matching TRBD1 (5 bases). The V end lost 2 bases, the J end lost 1 base, and 14 bases lay between the germline ends. The CDR3 spans 16 residues. Germline V gene lookup returns CDR1 SGHAT and CDR2 FQNNGV. The chain's CDR3 is CASSLSTGVQNTEAFF. CDR3 DNA sequence: TGTGCCAGCAGCTTATCAACAGGCGTACAGAACACTGAAGCTTTCTTT. The full variable domain, rest sourced from reference TRBV11-2 and TRBJ1-1, is EAGVAQSPRYKIIEKRQSVAFWCNPISGHATLYWYQQILGQGPKLLIQFQNNGVVDDSQLPKDRFSAERLKGVDSTLKIQPAKLEDSAVYLCASSLSTGVQNTEAFFGQGTRLTVV.

This clonotype showed up just a few times. This chain joins TRBV6-2 or TRBV6-3 and TRBJ2-5; D tentatively reads TRBD1 or TRBD2 (7 bases each). Germline V lookup: CDR1 MNHEY, CDR2 SVGEGT. This CDR3 comprises 17 residues. V lost 7 bases and J lost 1, with 22 bases in between. This chain's CDR3 is CASTQSGTVIIQETQYF. CDR3 nucleotide sequence: TGTGCCAGCACCCAAAGCGGGACAGTGATCATCCAAGAGACCCAGTACTTC.

This clonotype was seen ten or more times. The V gene is TRBV7-9, the J gene TRBJ2-2; D is undetermined. The CDR3 runs to 13 residues. V lost 5 bases, J lost 6 bases, and 10 bases lay in between. CDR1 SEHNR and CDR2 FQNEAQ come from the germline V gene (reference sequence). CDR3 nucleotides: TGTGCCAGCAGCGCGTTAGGACCCGGGGAGCTGTTTTTT. Protein: CASSALGPGELFF.

This clonotype turned up a few times. The rearrangement uses TRBV20-1 and TRBJ2-2; maybe TRBD2 (5 bases). V was shortened by 0 bases and J by 6 bases, with 11 bases between the two germline ends. This CDR3 contains 14 residues. Germline V gene sequence: CDR1 DFQATT, CDR2 SNEGSKA (reference sequence). CDR3 amino acids: CSARDLASSGELFF. The CDR3 DNA reads TGCAGTGCTAGAGATCTTGCTAGCTCCGGGGAGCTGTTTTTT.

This clonotype was seen a handful of times. CDR3 loop: CASNGAGGSYNEQFF. The CDR3 DNA sequence: TGTGCCAGCAATGGCGCGGGGGGATCCTACAATGAGCAGTTCTTC. V is TRBV6-5 and J is TRBJ2-1; 8 nucleotides match TRBD2. The trim removed 7 bases at V and 1 base at J, leaving 6 bases unmatched. The CDR3 sequence is 15 residues long. Germline CDR1 reads MNHEY; CDR2 reads SVGAGI.

The table lists this clonotype with a few counts. The chain carries TRBV7-6 and TRBJ1-5; the D gene is possibly TRBD1 (5 bases). The V gene's germline CDR1 is SGHVS and CDR2 FNYEAQ. This CDR3 spans 18 amino acids. V was trimmed by 5 bases and J by 1 base, leaving 21 bases between them. Here the CDR3 reads CASSPGLRRRNSNQPQHF. The CDR3 DNA reads as TGTGCCAGCAGCCCGGGACTCCGGAGGAGAAACAGCAATCAGCCCCAGCATTTT.

This clonotype was picked up a small number of times. The chain links TRBV12-3 or TRBV12-4 to TRBJ2-6, with unresolved D. Trimming removed 5 bases from V and 4 bases from J, with 12 bases in between. This CDR3 has 15 residues. CDR3 sequence (DNA): TGTGCCAGCAGTGATAGGGTAGAAGGGGCCAACGTCCTGACTTTC. This encodes CASSDRVEGANVLTF.

This sequence joins TRBV27 and TRBJ1-3, with 10 bases identical to TRBD1. This CDR3 region has 15 residues. V dropped 6 bases and J dropped 2; count of bases not matched to a gene: 4. Germline values: CDR1 MNHEY, CDR2 SMNVEV (reference sequence). CDR3 region: CASRGQGNPGNTIYF. CDR3 bases: TGTGCCAGCAGGGGACAGGGGAATCCTGGAAACACCATATATTTT.

This clonotype was found many times. J is TRBJ2-1 and V is TRBV7-8; 9 bases line up with TRBD2. Germline V lookup: CDR1 SGHVS, CDR2 FQNEAQ. V gave up 7 bases and J gave up 4 bases; unmatched junction bases: 14. The CDR3 covers 17 residues. The chain's CDR3 is CASTRGGSGGNYNEQFF. The CDR3 DNA follows: TGTGCCAGCACCCGCGGAGGGAGCGGGGGGAATTACAATGAGCAGTTCTTC.

This clonotype turned up a few times. The chain uses TRBV2 and TRBJ2-7, with 10 bases matching TRBD2. The CDR3 is made up of 15 amino acids. Trimming removed 11 bases from V and 1 base from J; junction bases left unmatched: 11. Germline V gives CDR1 SNHLY, CDR2 FYNNEI. The CDR3, as DNA: TGTGCCGGAGCGAGCGGGACTAGCGTTTCCTACGAGCAGTACGTC. As protein: CAGASGTSVSYEQYV.

This chain connects TRBV29-1 to TRBJ1-1, with a weak D call TRBD1 (5 bases). The CDR3 is 15 residues long. Germline V gives CDR1 SQVTM, CDR2 ANQGSEA. Trimming cost V 6 bases and J 4 bases, with 21 bases left between them. The CDR3 DNA is TGCAGCGTCCTGGGACGAATTGGGAGGATCACTGAAGCTTTCTTT. It encodes CSVLGRIGRITEAFF.

This clonotype has more than one count but fewer than ten. The J gene is TRBJ2-3, the V gene TRBV7-8; 12 nucleotides line up with TRBD1. Trimming cost V 4 bases and J 8 bases; bases outside gene matches: 13. This CDR3 has 17 residues. Germline V gene data show CDR1 as SGHVS and CDR2 as FQNEAQ. The CDR3 is CASSYLHRDRGRITQYF. The CDR3, as DNA: TGTGCCAGCAGCTACCTCCACCGGGACAGGGGGCGGATTACGCAGTATTTT.

The rearrangement links TRBV6-1 to TRBJ2-7; TRBD2 aligns across 8 bases. Germline CDR1 is MNHNS and CDR2 is SASEGT. V gave up 0 bases and J gave up 6 bases; unmatched junction bases: 13. The CDR3 runs 17 residues. CDR3 DNA sequence: TGTGCCAGCAGTGAAGCTGCCACGCGGGGGGCTGGGGGCGAGCAGTACGTC. It is translated as CASSEAATRGAGGEQYV.

There are a few counts of this clonotype. The chain employs TRBV27 and TRBJ1-3; D not certain. The germline V gene has CDR1 MNHEY and CDR2 SMNVEV (reference sequence). V shed 2 bases and J shed 0 bases, with 8 bases lying between them. This CDR3 contains 15 residues. The CDR3, as DNA: TGTGCCAGCAGTTTAAACCCGCACTCTGGAAACACCATATATTTT. Residues: CASSLNPHSGNTIYF.

The chain carries TRBV10-3 and TRBJ2-3, with a tentative D call TRBD2 (5 bases). Germline CDR1 ENHRY, CDR2 SYGVKD. This CDR3 has 14 amino acids. V was shortened by 0 bases and J by 5 bases, with 9 bases between the two germline ends. The CDR3 DNA is TGTGCCATCAGTGAGTCGAGAGGGTTAGATACGCAGTATTTT. This sequence encodes CAISESRGLDTQYF.

This clonotype was seen just once. The V gene is TRBV20-1, the J gene TRBJ1-1, with 8 bases that match TRBD1. V gave up 0 bases and J gave up 7 bases; unmatched junction bases: 13. Germline CDR1 reads DFQATT; CDR2 reads SNEGSKA (reference sequence). The CDR3 is made up of 16 amino acids. The CDR3 sequence: CSARDQLTGDMGEAFF. The CDR3 DNA reads as TGCAGTGCTAGAGATCAGCTGACAGGGGATATGGGTGAAGCTTTCTTT.

Ten or more counts support this clonotype. The chain recombines TRBV20-1 with TRBJ1-1; D is possibly TRBD1 (5 bases). V was trimmed by 0 bases and J by 5 bases, leaving 22 bases between them. The germline V gene has CDR1 DFQATT and CDR2 SNEGSKA (reference sequence). This CDR3 region has 17 residues. CDR3 sequence: CSARDYLGSGERTEAFF. The CDR3 nucleotides read TGCAGTGCTAGAGATTACCTGGGTTCGGGGGAACGGACTGAAGCTTTCTTT.